Listed below are T cell receptor beta chains from one sample, sequenced in a study of cytomegalovirus exposure and HLA in healthy donors. TCRdb's table, derived via immunoSEQ multiplex PCR, lists solely in-frame clones and lacks some. Of over 100,000 clones listed, about 88% are singletons. The specimen sequenced was PBMCs. Receptors were obtained from a woman under 30 in good health and CMV-seronegative. Each CDR3 is given with its conserved first and last residue.

TRBV10-1,TRBJ1-5,CASRGQGNQPQHF
TRBV5-8,TRBJ1-2,CASSLRSQGSYGYTF
TRBV4-3,TRBJ1-4,CASSWARSRDRGEKLFF
TRBV28,TRBJ2-1,CASSSTNLASSYNEQFF
TRBV6-1,TRBJ1-1,CASGTGLRAEAFF
TRBV4-3,TRBJ2-7,CASSQIRDSGSYEQYF
TRBV7-9,TRBJ2-7,CASSLIRSEQYF
TRBV5-1,TRBJ2-1,CASSLGLAGGNEQFF
TRBV28,TRBJ1-5,CASSLYESNQPQHF
TRBV19,TRBJ2-7,CASSIRSPGQNSKPYGQYF
TRBV6-4,TRBJ2-1,CASSEGGAYNEQFF
TRBV6-5,TRBJ1-1,CASTHRAGANTEAFF
TRBV18,TRBJ2-7,CASSRGTQRSLTGVYEQYF
TRBV4-3,TRBJ2-3,CASSQGLGGAGTDTQYF
TRBV28,TRBJ2-7,CASSLQDRFYEQYF
TRBV18,TRBJ2-7,CASSVQGAVWYEQYF
TRBV7-2,TRBJ1-2,CASSSLQGFNYGYTF
TRBV5-1,TRBJ1-6,CASSGTDNSPLHF
TRBV28,TRBJ1-4,CASSGRLGTGVQKLFF
TRBV5-6,TRBJ2-2,CASSLAIGELFF
TRBV5-4,TRBJ1-3,CASSFDTTGNTIYF
TRBV7-8,TRBJ2-1,CASETGVGNEQFF
TRBV28,TRBJ2-7,CASSSRSRGLYEQYF
TRBV5-1,TRBJ2-7,CASSPAGGTGVYEQYF
TRBV7-2,TRBJ2-5,CASSPGMQETQYF
TRBV9,TRBJ2-7,CASSRLAGDSSYEQYF
TRBV6-6,TRBJ2-7,CASSRTLAGVSYEQYF
TRBV28,TRBJ1-2,CASNDPTGANYGYTF
TRBV18,TRBJ2-1,CASSPGSGRGNEQFF
TRBV7-2,TRBJ2-7,CASSLEGQGGYEQYF
TRBV28,TRBJ2-7,CASSYPRTSPSNEQYF
TRBV6-1,TRBJ2-7,CASRETGGITYEQYF
TRBV7-7,TRBJ2-2,CASSYLAGGNTGELFF
TRBV30,TRBJ1-1,CAWTRQGAKDEAFF
TRBV6-5,TRBJ1-2,CASSYSGQGGYTF
TRBV7-2,TRBJ2-1,CASSGTNSYNEQFF
TRBV28,TRBJ1-2,CASSFGTDYGYTF
TRBV9,TRBJ2-5,CASSGGQIEETQYF
TRBV19,TRBJ2-1,CASSMMRGGQSEQFF
TRBV7-9,TRBJ1-2,CASSLTQAPSNYGYTF
TRBV6-5,TRBJ2-3,CASSYRQGLDTQYF
TRBV7-3,TRBJ1-1,CASSQRGGYTEAFF
TRBV5-1,TRBJ2-6,CASRQGESSGANVLTF
TRBV5-1,TRBJ2-7,CASSLGTSGNYEQYF
TRBV19,TRBJ2-7,CASGGTGDEQYF
TRBV2,TRBJ1-1,CASSEGRNTEAFF
TRBV6-5,TRBJ1-5,CASSRIEAQPQHF
TRBV4-3,TRBJ2-1,CASSQALASGLNEQFF
TRBV15,TRBJ1-6,CATRPGANSPLHF
TRBV18,TRBJ1-6,CASTTQGGGSPLHF
TRBV7-6,TRBJ2-1,CASRGLAGNSYNEQFF